The present TCR beta chain was sequenced within a study of response to subunit inactivated influenza vaccine. MiXCR was run by TCRdb on the RT-PCR reads, yielding one entry per CDR3 protein. The sample lists roughly 710,000 distinct CDR3 sequences; 11% to 15% were seen once. Trimming stripped 7 bases from V and 2 bases from J, with 16 bases between. From germline, CDR1 is MNHEY and CDR2 SVGEGT. The CDR3 totals 15 residues. This clonotype was seen only a few times. This receptor was identified in a man aged 50 or older who received an inactivated influenza vaccine. The source was PBMCs from blood, collected less than 15 days before vaccination. This chain connects TRBV6-2 or TRBV6-3 to TRBJ2-3; D might be TRBD1 (5 bases). The CDR3 DNA reads as TGTGCCAGCACACCGGACATTTCTGTCACAGATACGCAGTATTTT. As protein: CASTPDISVTDTQYF.